This TCR beta chain appears in the sequencing data of a study of T cells in Graves' hyperthyroidism and ophthalmopathy. General study points: Within blood appeared most thyroid clonotypes that had expanded above 0.001.

Clinical symptoms, serum thyroxine, TRAb, thyroid ultrasound and orbital computed tomography established diagnosis. This sample holds PBMCs from under 11 ml fresh peripheral blood. Details on this clonotype: Its specificity is not known.

This CDR3 has 16 residues. Germline assignment: CDR1 MNHEY and CDR2 SMNVEV (reference sequence). V lost 8 bases and J lost 4; bases outside the gene matches: 16. Researchers took RNA transcripts and amplified the TCR beta CDR3 regions from them. RT-PCR in the first round (using the HTBI primer set) targeted the TCR CDR3. TCRdb recomputed calls from the multiplex PCR reads with MiXCR, one row per CDR3 protein. The sample has around 340,000 distinct CDR3 sequences, around 18% seen once; the top ten hold 15%. This chain links TRBV27 with TRBJ2-7; 8 bases fit TRBD2. What was sequenced was blood. The receptor was derived from a middle-aged woman with Graves' ophthalmopathy. The chain's CDR3 is CASANYSGTRRYEQYF. The CDR3, as DNA: TGTGCCAGCGCGAATTACTCCGGGACTAGACGATACGAGCAGTACTTC.